Described below is a single TCR beta chain sequence and its context. Its target is unknown. The V gene's germline CDR1 is LGHNA and CDR2 YNFKEQ. The CDR3 spans 16 residues. Unmatched junction bases numbered 9, after V lost 3 bases and J lost 1 base. The data are from a study of high-grade serous ovarian cancer treatment subgroups. At the level of the study: Samples averaged roughly 15,000 reads and several thousand unique TCR beta rearrangements. Notes on the study in general: Tumors within one patient showed repertoire similarity of roughly 0.095 to 0.85.

Using immunoSEQ multiplex PCR, the repertoire was profiled, and TCRdb retains in-frame clones only, with some absent. Here the sample spans several hundred clones, over 65% being singletons. Tumor samples were obtained before definitive surgery or chemotherapy. What was sequenced was tumor tissue. The rearrangement joins TRBV4-2 to TRBJ2-7; 7 nucleotides agree with TRBD2. The origin of this receptor is a human donor with high-grade serous ovarian cancer. The chain's CDR3 is CASSHSLASESYEQYF. The CDR3 bases are TGTGCCAGCAGCCACTCACTAGCGAGCGAATCCTACGAGCAGTACTTC.